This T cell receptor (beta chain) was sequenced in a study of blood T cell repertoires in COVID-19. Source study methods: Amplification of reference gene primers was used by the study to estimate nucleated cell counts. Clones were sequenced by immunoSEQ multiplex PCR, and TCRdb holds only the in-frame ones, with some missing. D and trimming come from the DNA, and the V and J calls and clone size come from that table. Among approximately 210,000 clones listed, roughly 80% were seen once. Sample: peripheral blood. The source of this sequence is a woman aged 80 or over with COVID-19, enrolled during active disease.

The CDR3: CASSSAGTGGTIYF. The CDR3 DNA reads TGTGCCAGCAGTTCGGCCGGGACAGGTGGCACCATATATTTT. The V call is TRBV6-5, the J call TRBJ1-3; 8 bases fit TRBD1. With 4 bases clipped from V and 9 bases from J, the junction kept 8 bases outside the gene matches. CDR3 length: 14 amino acids. CDR1 MNHEY and CDR2 SVGAGI come from the germline V gene.